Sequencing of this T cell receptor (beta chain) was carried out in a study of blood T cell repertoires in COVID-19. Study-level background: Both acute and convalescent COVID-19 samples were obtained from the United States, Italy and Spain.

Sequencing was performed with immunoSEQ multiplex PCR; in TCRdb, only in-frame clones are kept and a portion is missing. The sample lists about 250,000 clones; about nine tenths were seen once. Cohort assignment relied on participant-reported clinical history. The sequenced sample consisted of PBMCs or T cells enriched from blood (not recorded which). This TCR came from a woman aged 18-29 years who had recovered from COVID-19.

CDR3 in DNA: TGTGCCAGCAGCTTAGATATAGCGGCCCAAAGGCCGCAGTATTTT. Encoded protein: CASSLDIAAQRPQYF. The rearrangement uses TRBV11-2 and TRBJ2-3; D is possibly TRBD2 (6 bases). The CDR3 runs 15 residues. Germline V gene data show CDR1 as SGHAT and CDR2 as FQNNGV. V lost 0 bases, J lost 10 bases, and 17 bases lay in between.